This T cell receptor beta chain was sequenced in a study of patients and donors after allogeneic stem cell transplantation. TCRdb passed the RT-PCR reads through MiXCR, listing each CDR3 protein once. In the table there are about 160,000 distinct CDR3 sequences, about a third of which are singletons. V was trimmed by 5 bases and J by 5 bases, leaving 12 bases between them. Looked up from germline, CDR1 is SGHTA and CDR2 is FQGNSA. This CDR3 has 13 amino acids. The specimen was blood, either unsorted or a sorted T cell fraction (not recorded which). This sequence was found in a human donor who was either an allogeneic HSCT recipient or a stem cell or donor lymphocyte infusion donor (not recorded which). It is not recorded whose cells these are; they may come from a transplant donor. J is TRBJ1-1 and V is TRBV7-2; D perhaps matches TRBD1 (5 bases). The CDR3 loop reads CASSIPGPTEAFF. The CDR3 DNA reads TGTGCCAGCAGCATACCGGGGCCTACTGAAGCTTTCTTT.